The next 3 T cell receptor beta chains were all read from a single sample in a study of blood T cell repertoires in COVID-19. Clones were read by immunoSEQ multiplex PCR, and TCRdb kept only the in-frame ones, dropping some. The sample lists 250,000 to 350,000 clones, nearly 90% occurring once. Material for sequencing was peripheral blood. The receptors were gathered from a man aged 18-30 years with active or convalescent COVID-19.

The V gene is TRBV5-1, the J gene TRBJ1-2, with D maybe TRBD1 (6 bases). CDR3 size: 18 residues. Trimming removed 0 bases from V and 5 bases from J, with 23 bases in between. Looked up from germline, CDR1 is SGHRS and CDR2 is YFSETQ. CDR3 sequence: CASSLELGRGEVEYGYTF. Written as DNA, the CDR3 is TGCGCCAGCAGCTTGGAACTGGGCAGGGGCGAGGTAGAGTATGGCTACACCTTC.

The chain uses TRBV27 and TRBJ1-2; 7 nucleotides agree with TRBD1. The V segment lost 8 bases and the J segment 8 bases; nucleotides outside the gene matches: 14. This CDR3 contains 14 residues. From germline, CDR1 is MNHEY and CDR2 SMNVEV (reference sequence). This chain's CDR3 is CASESLRDSGGYTF. DNA of the CDR3: TGTGCCAGCGAATCCCTCCGGGACAGCGGCGGCTACACCTTC.

The V gene is TRBV18, the J gene TRBJ2-1; TRBD2 agrees at 8 bases. The length of the CDR3 is 15 residues. V lost 3 bases, J lost 3 bases, and 4 bases stayed unmatched. Germline lookup yields CDR1 KGHSH and CDR2 LQKENI. The CDR3 nucleotides are TGTGCCAGCTCACCTCCCGGGACTAGCTACAATGAGCAGTTCTTC. Translated, it gives CASSPPGTSYNEQFF.